These 2 T cell receptor beta chains were all obtained from the same sample, sequenced in a study of identical twins. TCRdb reprocessed the 5' RACE reads via MiXCR and lists one record per CDR3 protein. The sample has 750,000 to 950,000 distinct CDR3 sequences; about 12% are singletons. This sample was shared with a second study, whose subject was yellow fever vaccine responses in identical twins.

Sequenced input: PBMCs. The receptors shown here come from a woman aged 18-35 years in good health.

The rearrangement joins TRBV20-1 to TRBJ2-7; TRBD2 matches 7 bases. In germline, CDR1 is DFQATT, CDR2 SNEGSKA (reference sequence). This CDR3 spans 13 amino acids. Losses at the gene ends were 6 bases for V and 7 bases for J; bases not matched to a gene: 12. CDR3 residues: CSAPKRGTGEQYV. The CDR3, as DNA: TGCAGTGCCCCCAAGCGGGGAACGGGTGAGCAGTACGTC.

V usage is TRBV28 and J usage is TRBJ2-5, with 11 positions matching TRBD2. Per germline, CDR1 MDHEN and CDR2 SYDVKM. The CDR3 contains 16 residues. V dropped 4 bases and J dropped 6; count of bases not matched to a gene: 10. In nucleotides, the CDR3 is TGTGCCAGCAGTTCCCAGTCTAGCGGGGGGCTCCAGACCCAGTACTTC. Translated, it gives CASSSQSSGGLQTQYF.